This TCR beta chain was captured by sequencing in a study of OX40 agonist ivuxolimab in advanced cancers. Turning to the study itself: Dose-escalation patients had hepatocellular carcinoma, melanoma, renal cell or head and neck cancer.

The assay was immunoSEQ multiplex PCR, and TCRdb's table has in-frame clones only and misses some. The sample includes roughly 42,000 clones, around 93% seen only once; the top ten take approximately 16%. The CDR3 has 15 residues. V was clipped by 0 bases and J by 0 bases, with 6 bases between them. Germline CDR1 and CDR2: SGHDT and YYEEEE. Anyone with autoimmune disease history or systemic immunosuppression was excluded. The chain uses TRBV5-6 and TRBJ2-2, with D uncertain. The sample consisted of CD4+ or CD8+ T cells sorted from blood, taken in a trial of the OX40 agonist ivuxolimab. This sequence originates from an adult with an advanced solid tumor such as melanoma, head and neck, liver or kidney cancer. The CDR3 DNA sequence: TGTGCCAGCAGCTTGGAAGGTACGAACACCGGGGAGCTGTTTTTT. Amino acid sequence: CASSLEGTNTGELFF.